This T cell receptor beta chain is drawn from a study of blood T cell repertoires in COVID-19 (dated by TCRdb to 2019 to 2021). Broadly, across the study: The collaborator samples originated in the United States, Italy and Spain and spanned the acute and convalescent phases of COVID-19. The prospective study material was composed of cDNA or gDNA derived from T cells, B-cell-depleted T cells, or PBMCs. Deeply sampled blood TCRbeta repertoires from subjects exposed to, actively infected with, or recovered from COVID-19 were included in the dataset. A freely available public database, intended as a resource for researchers studying the immune response to SARS-CoV-2, is where the repertoires were released. The samples were drawn from the first 160 participants of the ongoing ImmuneRACE study and from 1,254 subjects provided by 6 global collaborators. Sample metadata almost always included a de-identified subject ID, COVID-19 status, age in years and sex. Where available, HLA class I and class II types were obtained from metadata supplied by the sample provider rather than from assay-based typing.

V trim: 0 bases; J trim: 9 bases; unmatched bases: 5. The germline V gene (reference sequence) supplies CDR1 GTSNPN and CDR2 SVGIG. The CDR3, from cysteine to phenylalanine, totals 15 residues. The CDR3 DNA has 45 bases and is translated from base 1. Broader findings and caveats from the paper: The amount of clinical and demographic metadata varied by source and participant and was provided uncurated.

TCRbeta CDR3 regions were amplified from genomic DNA using the immunoSEQ Assay, a bias-controlled multiplex PCR. The study's own analysis went as follows. Within the assay, amplification of reference gene primers was used to estimate how many nucleated cells each sample contained. To quantify the absolute abundance of each unique TCRbeta CDR3 rearrangement, sequence reads were collapsed and filtered. Productive Simpson clonality was computed per sample as the square root of Simpson's diversity index over productive rearrangements. This is the immuneACCESS table as TCRdb keeps it, with only in-frame sequences that have V and J called. A part of the clones is gone; compared with another copy, unresolved V genes explain less than half, and the rest is unexplained. That table is the source of V, J and clone size, and D and trimming were worked out from the DNA. A total of roughly 51,000 clones appear in this sample, around nine tenths of them only once. The ten largest clones take up over 4% of the sample.

With regard to this clone: Its antigen has not been determined. The sample holds no much larger clone one base away, and base qualities are not on file.

The collaborating institutions used their own protocols to collect whole blood in K2EDTA tubes. For TCRbeta analysis, collaborator samples were shipped as frozen whole blood, as isolated PBMCs, or as DNA extracted from either sample type. This clonotype originated in a man in his 70s with acute or convalescent COVID-19. The chain was built from TRBV30 and TRBJ1-6; TRBD1 aligns with 10 central bases. The source material was peripheral blood. The CDR3 reads as follows: CAWSVRGQGTSPLHF. Here is the DNA: TGTGCCTGGAGTGTACGGGGACAGGGGACTTCACCCCTCCACTTT.